This T cell receptor beta chain was sequenced in a study of cytomegalovirus exposure and HLA in healthy donors. Whole-study results and caveats: Analysis performed later showed TCR beta chains linked to HLA being more clonally expanded than equally common others. Certain sequence variants were highly shared and formed a cluster, and this cluster was likely a sequencing artifact.

A single count supports this clone. Its target is unknown. The primer mix had 60 Vbeta and 13 Jbeta primers. Source study methods: A later analysis tallied some 80 million unique TCR beta chains, approximately 10 million of them shared. TCRdb's copy holds only in-frame clones and misses some; the assay was immunoSEQ multiplex PCR. V and J calls and clone size are given by that table; D and trimming were obtained from the DNA. This sample carries fewer than 70,000 clones, 74% of them seen once, and the ten largest clones take roughly 10%. The CDR3 extends over 14 amino acids. The germline gives CDR1 MNHNY, CDR2 SVGAGI (reference sequence). The V end lost 6 bases, the J end lost 1 base, and 12 bases lay between the germline ends. The donors (healthy individuals) were bone marrow donors.

The material sequenced was PBMCs. The J gene is TRBJ1-1, the V gene TRBV6-6; D possibly corresponds to TRBD1 (5 bases). The receptor's source is a woman aged 55-75 years in good health and CMV-seropositive. The CDR3 loop reads CASRLQAANTEAFF. The CDR3 nucleotides are TGTGCCAGCAGATTACAGGCGGCGAACACTGAAGCTTTCTTT.